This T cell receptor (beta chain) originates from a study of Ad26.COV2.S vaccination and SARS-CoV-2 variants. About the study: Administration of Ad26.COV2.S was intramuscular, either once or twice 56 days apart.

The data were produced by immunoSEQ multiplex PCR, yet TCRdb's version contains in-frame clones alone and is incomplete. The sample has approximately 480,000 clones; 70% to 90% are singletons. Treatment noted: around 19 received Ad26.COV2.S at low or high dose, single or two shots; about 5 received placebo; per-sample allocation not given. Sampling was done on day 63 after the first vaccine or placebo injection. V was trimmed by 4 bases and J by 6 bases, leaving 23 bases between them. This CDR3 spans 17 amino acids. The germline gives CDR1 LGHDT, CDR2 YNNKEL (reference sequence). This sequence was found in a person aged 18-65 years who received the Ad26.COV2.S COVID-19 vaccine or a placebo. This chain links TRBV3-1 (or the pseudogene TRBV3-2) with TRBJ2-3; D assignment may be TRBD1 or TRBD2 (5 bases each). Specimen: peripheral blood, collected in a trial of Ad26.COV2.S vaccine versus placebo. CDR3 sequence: CASSPDKAGSSSDTQYF. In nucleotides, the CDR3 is TGTGCCAGCAGCCCGGACAAAGCAGGGAGTTCATCGGATACGCAGTATTTT.